This TCR beta chain appears in the sequencing data of a study of blood T cell repertoires in COVID-19. In the study overall: From the United States, Italy and Spain came samples of acute and convalescent COVID-19. The analysed material was cDNA or gDNA that came from T cells, B-cell-depleted T cells, or PBMCs.

Recruitment covered about two dozen US areas and drew participants whose ages spanned about 18 to 100 years. Only in-frame clones appear in the TCRdb table, and some are missing; sequencing was by immunoSEQ multiplex PCR. Here the sample spans some 400,000 clones, approximately 92% being singletons. Between the trimmed V and J ends, which lost 4 bases and 11 bases, there was a span of 11 bases. CDR3 length: 10 amino acids. CDR1 and CDR2 (germline): SQVTM, ANQGSEA. The sample consisted of PBMCs or T cells enriched from blood (not recorded which). The chain uses TRBV29-1 and TRBJ1-1; tentative D call: TRBD1 (5 bases). The clonotype originates from a man aged 25 to 40 who had recovered from COVID-19. The CDR3 sequence: CSVVGRDAFF. The CDR3 DNA is TGCAGCGTTGTAGGGCGGGACGCTTTCTTT.